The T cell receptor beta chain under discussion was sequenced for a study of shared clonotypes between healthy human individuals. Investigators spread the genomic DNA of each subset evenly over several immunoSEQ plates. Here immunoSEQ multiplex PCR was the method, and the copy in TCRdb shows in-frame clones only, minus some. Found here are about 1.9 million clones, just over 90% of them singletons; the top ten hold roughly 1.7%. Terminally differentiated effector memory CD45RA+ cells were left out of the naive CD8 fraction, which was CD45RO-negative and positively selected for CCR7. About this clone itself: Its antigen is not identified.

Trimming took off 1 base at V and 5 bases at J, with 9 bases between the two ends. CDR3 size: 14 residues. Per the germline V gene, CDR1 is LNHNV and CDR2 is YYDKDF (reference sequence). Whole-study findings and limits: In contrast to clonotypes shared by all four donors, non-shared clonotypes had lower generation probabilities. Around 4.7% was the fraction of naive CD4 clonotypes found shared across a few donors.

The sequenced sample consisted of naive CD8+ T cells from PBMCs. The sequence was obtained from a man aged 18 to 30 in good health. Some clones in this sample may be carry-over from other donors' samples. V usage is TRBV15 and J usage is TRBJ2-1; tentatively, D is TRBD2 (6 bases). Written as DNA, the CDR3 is TGTGCCACCAGCAGAGGCCGGGAGAACAATGAGCAGTTCTTC. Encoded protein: CATSRGRENNEQFF.